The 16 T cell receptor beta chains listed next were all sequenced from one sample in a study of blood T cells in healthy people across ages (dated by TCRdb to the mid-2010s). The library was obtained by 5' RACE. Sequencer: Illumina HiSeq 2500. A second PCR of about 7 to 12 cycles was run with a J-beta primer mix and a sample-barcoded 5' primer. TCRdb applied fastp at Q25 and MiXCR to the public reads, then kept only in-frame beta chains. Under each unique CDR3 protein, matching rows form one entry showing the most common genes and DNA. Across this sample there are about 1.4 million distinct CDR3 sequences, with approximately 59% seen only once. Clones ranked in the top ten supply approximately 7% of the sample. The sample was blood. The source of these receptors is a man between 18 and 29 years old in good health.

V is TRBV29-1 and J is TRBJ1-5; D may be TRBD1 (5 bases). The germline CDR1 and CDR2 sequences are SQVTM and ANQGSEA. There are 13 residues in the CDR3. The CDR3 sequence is CSVRQSPNQPQHF. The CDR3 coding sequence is TGCAGTGTTCGACAGTCCCCGAATCAGCCCCAGCATTTT.

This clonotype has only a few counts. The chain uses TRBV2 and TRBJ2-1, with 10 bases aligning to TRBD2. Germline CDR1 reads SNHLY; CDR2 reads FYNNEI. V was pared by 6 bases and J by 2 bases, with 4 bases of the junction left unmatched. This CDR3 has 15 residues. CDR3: CASSDGLAAYNEQFF. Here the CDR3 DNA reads TGTGCCAGCAGCGATGGACTAGCGGCCTACAATGAGCAGTTCTTC. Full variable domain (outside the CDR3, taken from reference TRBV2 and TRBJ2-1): EPEVTQTPSHQVTQMGQEVILRCVPISNHLYFYWYRQILGQKVEFLVSFYNNEISEKSEIFDDQFSVERPDGSNFTLKIRSTKLEDSAMYFCASSDGLAAYNEQFFGPGTRLTVL.

The CDR3 DNA reads TGTGCCAGCAGCTTTTCGTCTAATTTTAATGAGCAGTTCTTC. Amino acids: CASSFSSNFNEQFF. The gene calls are TRBV7-9 and TRBJ2-1; D call uncertain. Germline CDR1 and CDR2: SEHNR and FQNEAQ (reference sequence). This CDR3 spans 14 amino acids. With 3 bases removed from V and 7 bases from J, the gap between germline ends came to 13 bases. Full variable domain (outside the CDR3, taken from reference TRBV7-9 and TRBJ2-1): DTGVSQNPRHKITKRGQNVTFRCDPISEHNRLYWYRQTLGQGPEFLTYFQNEAQLEKSRLLSDRFSAERPKGSFSTLEIQRTEQGDSAMYLCASSFSSNFNEQFFGPGTRLTVL.

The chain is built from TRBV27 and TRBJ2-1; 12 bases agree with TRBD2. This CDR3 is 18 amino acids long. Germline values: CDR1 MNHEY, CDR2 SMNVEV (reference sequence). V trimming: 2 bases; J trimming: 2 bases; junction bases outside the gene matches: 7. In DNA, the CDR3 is TGTGCCAGCAGTTTAGAGGGACTAGCGGGCCCTCCCTACAATGAGCAGTTCTTC. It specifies CASSLEGLAGPPYNEQFF.

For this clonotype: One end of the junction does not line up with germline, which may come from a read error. The CDR3 DNA sequence: TGTGCCAGCAGCCAAGGGGTGGGTACGCAGTATTTT. Translated: CASSQGVGTQYF. The chain combines TRBV4-1 with TRBJ2-3, with D possibly TRBD1 on 5 matching bases. The CDR3 length is 12 residues. CDR1 is MGHRA and CDR2 is YSYEKL in the germline V gene.

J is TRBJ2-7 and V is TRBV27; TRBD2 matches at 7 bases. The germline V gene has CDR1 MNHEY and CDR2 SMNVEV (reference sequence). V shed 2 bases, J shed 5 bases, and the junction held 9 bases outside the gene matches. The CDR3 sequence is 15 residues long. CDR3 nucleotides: TGTGCCAGCAGTTTACTCTCGCGGGGGTTAAACGAGCAGTACTTC. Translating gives CASSLLSRGLNEQYF.

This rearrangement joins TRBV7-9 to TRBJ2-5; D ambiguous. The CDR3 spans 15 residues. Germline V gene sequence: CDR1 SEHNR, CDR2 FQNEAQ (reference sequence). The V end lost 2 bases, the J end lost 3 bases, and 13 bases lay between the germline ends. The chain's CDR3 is CASSLFVGLEETQYF. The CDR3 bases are TGTGCCAGCAGCTTATTCGTCGGCTTAGAAGAGACCCAGTACTTC.

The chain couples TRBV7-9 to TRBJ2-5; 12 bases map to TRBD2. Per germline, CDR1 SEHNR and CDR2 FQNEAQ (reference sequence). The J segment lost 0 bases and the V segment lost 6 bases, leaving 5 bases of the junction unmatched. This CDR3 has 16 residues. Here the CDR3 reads CASRPGLAGYQETQYF. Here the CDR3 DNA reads TGTGCCAGCAGGCCGGGACTAGCGGGCTACCAAGAGACCCAGTACTTC.

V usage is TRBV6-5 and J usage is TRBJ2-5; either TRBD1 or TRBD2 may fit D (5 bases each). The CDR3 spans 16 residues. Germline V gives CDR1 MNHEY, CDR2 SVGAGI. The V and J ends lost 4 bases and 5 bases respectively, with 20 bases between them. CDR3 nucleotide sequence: TGTGCCAGCAGTTTACGGGACGCAACTTTCGGGGAGACCCAGTACTTC. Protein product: CASSLRDATFGETQYF.

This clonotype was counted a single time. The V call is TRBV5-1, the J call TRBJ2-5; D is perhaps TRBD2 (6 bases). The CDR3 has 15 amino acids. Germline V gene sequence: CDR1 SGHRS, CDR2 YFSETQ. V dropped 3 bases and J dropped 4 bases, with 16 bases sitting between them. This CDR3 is CASSSVAGRGETQYF. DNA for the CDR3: TGCGCCAGCAGCTCGGTAGCAGGGCGGGGAGAGACCCAGTACTTC.

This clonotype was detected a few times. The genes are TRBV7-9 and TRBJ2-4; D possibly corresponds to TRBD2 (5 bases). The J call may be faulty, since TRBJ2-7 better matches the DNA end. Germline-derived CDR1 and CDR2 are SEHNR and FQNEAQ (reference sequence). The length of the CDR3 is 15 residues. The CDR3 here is CASSLKGPRGYEQYF. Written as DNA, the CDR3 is TGTGCCAGCAGCTTAAAGGGCCCCCGGGGCTACGAGCAGTACTTC.

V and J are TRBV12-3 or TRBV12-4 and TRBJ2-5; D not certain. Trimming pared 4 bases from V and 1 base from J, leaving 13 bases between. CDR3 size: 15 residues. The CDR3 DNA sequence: TGTGCCAGCAGTTCCCTCCTCCGGGTCCAAGAGACCCAGTACTTC. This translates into CASSSLLRVQETQYF.

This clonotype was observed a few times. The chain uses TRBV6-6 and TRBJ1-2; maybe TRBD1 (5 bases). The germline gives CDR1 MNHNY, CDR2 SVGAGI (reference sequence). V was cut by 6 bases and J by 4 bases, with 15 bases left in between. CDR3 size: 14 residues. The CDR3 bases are TGTGCCAGCAGGGGAAATCAGGGAATCTATGGCTACACCTTC. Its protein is CASRGNQGIYGYTF.

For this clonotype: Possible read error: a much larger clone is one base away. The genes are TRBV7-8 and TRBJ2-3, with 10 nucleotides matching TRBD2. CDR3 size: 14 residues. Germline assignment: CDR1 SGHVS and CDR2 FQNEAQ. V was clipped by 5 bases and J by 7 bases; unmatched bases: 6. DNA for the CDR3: TGTGCCAGCAGCGTAGAACTAGCGGGGTATACGCAGTATTTT. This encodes CASSVELAGYTQYF.

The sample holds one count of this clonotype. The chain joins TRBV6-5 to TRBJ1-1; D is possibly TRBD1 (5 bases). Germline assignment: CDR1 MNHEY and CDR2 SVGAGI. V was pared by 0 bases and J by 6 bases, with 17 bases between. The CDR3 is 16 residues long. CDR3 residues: CASSYSTGRGSAEAFF. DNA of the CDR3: TGTGCCAGCAGTTACTCGACCGGTAGGGGATCGGCTGAAGCTTTCTTT.

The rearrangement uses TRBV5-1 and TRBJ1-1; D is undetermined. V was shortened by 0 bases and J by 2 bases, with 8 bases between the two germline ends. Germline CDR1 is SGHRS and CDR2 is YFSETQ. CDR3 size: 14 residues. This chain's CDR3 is CASSLEARNTEAFF. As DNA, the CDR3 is TGCGCCAGCAGCTTGGAGGCGAGAAACACTGAAGCTTTCTTT.